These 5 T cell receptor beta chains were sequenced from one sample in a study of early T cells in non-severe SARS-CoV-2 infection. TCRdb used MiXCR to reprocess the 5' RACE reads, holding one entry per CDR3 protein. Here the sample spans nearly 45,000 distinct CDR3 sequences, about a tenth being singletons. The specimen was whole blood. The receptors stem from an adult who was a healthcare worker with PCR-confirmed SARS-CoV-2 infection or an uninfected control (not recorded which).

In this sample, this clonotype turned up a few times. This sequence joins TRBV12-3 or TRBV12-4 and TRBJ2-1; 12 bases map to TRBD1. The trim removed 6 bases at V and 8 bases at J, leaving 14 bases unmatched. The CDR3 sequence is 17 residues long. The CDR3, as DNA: TGTGCCAGCAGCCCGGGACAGGGGGCGATGAGTAAAGATGAGCAGTTCTTC. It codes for CASSPGQGAMSKDEQFF.

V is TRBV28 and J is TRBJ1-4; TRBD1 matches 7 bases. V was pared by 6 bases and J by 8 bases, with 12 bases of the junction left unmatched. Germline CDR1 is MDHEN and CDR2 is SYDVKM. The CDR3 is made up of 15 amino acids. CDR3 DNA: TGTGCCAGCAGAGGGGGCGGCGTTGGGGGAGAAAAACTGTTTTTT. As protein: CASRGGGVGGEKLFF. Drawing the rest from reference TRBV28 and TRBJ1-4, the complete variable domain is DVKVTQSSRYLVKRTGEKVFLECVQDMDHENMFWYRQDPGLGLRLIYFSYDVKMKEKGDIPEGYSVSREKKERFSLILESASTNQTSMYLCASRGGGVGGEKLFFGSGTQLSVL.

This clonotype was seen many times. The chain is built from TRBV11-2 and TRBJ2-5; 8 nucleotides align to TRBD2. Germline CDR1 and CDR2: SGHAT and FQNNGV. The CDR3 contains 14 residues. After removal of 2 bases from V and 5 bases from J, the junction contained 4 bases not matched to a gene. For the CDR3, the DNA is TGTGCCAGCAGCTTAACGGGAGGGGAGGAGACCCAGTACTTC. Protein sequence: CASSLTGGEETQYF.

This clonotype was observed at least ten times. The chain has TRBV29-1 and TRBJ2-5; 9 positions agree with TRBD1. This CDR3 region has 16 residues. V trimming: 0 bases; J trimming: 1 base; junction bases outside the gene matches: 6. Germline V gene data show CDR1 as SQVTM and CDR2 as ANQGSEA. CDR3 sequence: CSVEDPGTGIQETQYF. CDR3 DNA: TGCAGCGTTGAAGACCCCGGGACAGGGATCCAAGAGACCCAGTACTTC.

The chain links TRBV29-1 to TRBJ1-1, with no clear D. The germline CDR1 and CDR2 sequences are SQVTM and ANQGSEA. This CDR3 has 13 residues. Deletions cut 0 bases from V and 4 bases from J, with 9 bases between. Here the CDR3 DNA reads TGCAGCGTTGAAGATACCAAGGGCACTGAAGCTTTCTTT. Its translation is CSVEDTKGTEAFF. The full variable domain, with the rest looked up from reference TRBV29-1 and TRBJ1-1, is SAVISQKPSRDICQRGTSLTIQCQVDSQVTMMFWYRQQPGQSLTLIATANQGSEATYESGFVIDKFPISRPNLTFSTLTVSNMSPEDSSIYLCSVEDTKGTEAFFGQGTRLTVV.